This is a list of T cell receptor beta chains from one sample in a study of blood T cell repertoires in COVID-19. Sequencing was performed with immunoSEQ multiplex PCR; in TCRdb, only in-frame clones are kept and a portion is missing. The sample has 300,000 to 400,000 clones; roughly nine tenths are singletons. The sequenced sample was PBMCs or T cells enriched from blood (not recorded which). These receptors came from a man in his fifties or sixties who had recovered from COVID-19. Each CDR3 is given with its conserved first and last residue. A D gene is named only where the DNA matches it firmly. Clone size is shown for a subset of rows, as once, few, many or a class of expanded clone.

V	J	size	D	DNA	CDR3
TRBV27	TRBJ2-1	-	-	TGTGCCAGCAGTCCGATCGGCTCCTACAATGAGCAGTTCTTC	CASSPIGSYNEQFF
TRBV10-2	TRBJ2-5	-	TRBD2	TGCGCCAGCAGCCTAACTAGCGGGAGAAAGACCCAGTACTTC	CASSLTSGRKTQYF
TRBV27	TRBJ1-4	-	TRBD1	TGTGCCAGCATGAAATTAGGACAGGGAGCTGAAAAACTGTTTTTT	CASMKLGQGAEKLFF
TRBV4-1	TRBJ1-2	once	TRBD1	TGCGCCAGCAGCCAAGAAGTAGGACAGGGGGACTATGGCTACACCTTC	CASSQEVGQGDYGYTF
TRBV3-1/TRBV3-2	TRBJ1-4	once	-	TGTGCCAGCAGCCAAGGGCCAGAAGCAACTAATGAAAAACTGTTTTTT	CASSQGPEATNEKLFF
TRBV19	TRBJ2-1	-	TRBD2	TGTGCCAGTAGTATTTTAGTAGGGACTAGCGGGAGAGGGGTTGAGCAGTTCTTC	CASSILVGTSGRGVEQFF
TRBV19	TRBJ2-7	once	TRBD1	TGTGCCAGTAGTATCCAGGGGGCTCGAGAGCAGTACTTC	CASSIQGAREQYF
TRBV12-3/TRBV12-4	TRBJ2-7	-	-	TGTGCCAGCAGTCCACCCGCAGGGGACGAGCAGTACTTC	CASSPPAGDEQYF
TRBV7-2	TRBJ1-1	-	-	TGTGCCAGCACCGTCGTGGGTTTTGCGGGAAACACTGAAGCTTTCTTT	CASTVVGFAGNTEAFF
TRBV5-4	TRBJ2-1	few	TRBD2	TGTGCCAGCAGCTTGGGCCTAGCGGGAGGAATTCGGCCACCCTACAATGAGCAGTTCTTC	CASSLGLAGGIRPPYNEQFF
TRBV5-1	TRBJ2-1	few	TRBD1	TGCGCCAGCAGTTGGGACAGCCCCTACAATGAGCAGTTCTTC	CASSWDSPYNEQFF
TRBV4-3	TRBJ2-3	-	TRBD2	TGCGCCAGCAGCCAAGGACTAGCGGGGGGGGATACGCAGTATTTT	CASSQGLAGGDTQYF
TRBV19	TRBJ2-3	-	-	TGTGCCAGCGAGGACCAGGGAACCACAGATACGCAGTATTTT	CASEDQGTTDTQYF
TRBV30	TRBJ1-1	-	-	TGTGCCTGGACTCAGGGGACCCTGAACACTGAAGCTTTCTTT	CAWTQGTLNTEAFF
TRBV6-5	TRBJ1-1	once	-	TGTGCCAGCAGTTACATCCTGGGGGCGAGGAACACTGAAGCTTTCTTT	CASSYILGARNTEAFF
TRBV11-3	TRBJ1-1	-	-	TGTGCCAGCAGCGCCCGACTCACTGGTTCTGCTGAAGCTTTCTTT	CASSARLTGSAEAFF
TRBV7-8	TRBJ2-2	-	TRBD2	TGTGCCAGCAGCTTACGCTCAGTTAGCGGGGGGTACTGGAACACCGGGGAGCTGTTTTTT	CASSLRSVSGGYWNTGELFF
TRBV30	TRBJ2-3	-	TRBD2	TGTGCCTGGAGTTCTTCACGCATAACGACTAGCGGGAGTATAGATACGCAGTATTTT	CAWSSSRITTSGSIDTQYF
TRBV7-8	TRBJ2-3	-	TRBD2	TGTGCCAGCAGCCCCCTTGTACTAGCGGTACCAGATACGCAGTATTTT	CASSPLVLAVPDTQYF
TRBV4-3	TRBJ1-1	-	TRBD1	TGCGCCAGCAGCCAAGCGACAGGGGGGGGTGAAGCTTTCTTT	CASSQATGGGEAFF
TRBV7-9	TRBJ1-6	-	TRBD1	TGTGCCAGCAGCCGCCGGGACAGGGTTGGATCACCCCTCCACTTT	CASSRRDRVGSPLHF
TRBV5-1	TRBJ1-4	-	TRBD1	TGCGCCAGCAGCTCCGGACAGGGGGGAAATGAAAAACTGTTTTTT	CASSSGQGGNEKLFF
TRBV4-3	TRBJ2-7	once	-	TGCGCCAGCAGCCAAGGGGCGTCCTACGAGCAGTACTTC	CASSQGASYEQYF
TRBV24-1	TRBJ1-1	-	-	TGTGCCACCAGCGGCGGGGGTGTGAACACTGAAGCTTTCTTT	CATSGGGVNTEAFF
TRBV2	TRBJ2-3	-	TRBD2	TGTGCCAGCAGGGATAGCGGGAGGGCCGGGGATACGCAGTATTTT	CASRDSGRAGDTQYF
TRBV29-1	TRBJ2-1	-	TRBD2	TGCAGCGTTGAAGGGCTAGCGGGGGGGTATGAGCAGTTCTTC	CSVEGLAGGYEQFF
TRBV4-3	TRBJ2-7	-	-	TGCGCCAGCAGCCAAGGACAGAGTGATTCCTACGAGCAGTACTTC	CASSQGQSDSYEQYF
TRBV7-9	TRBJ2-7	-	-	TGTGCCAGCAGCTTAGGTGGGGAGTGGGGGGTCAACGAGCAGTACTTC	CASSLGGEWGVNEQYF
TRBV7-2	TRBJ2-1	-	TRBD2	TGTGCCAGCAGCCTCGGACCGGGACTAGGGGGAGGGCAGTTCTTC	CASSLGPGLGGGQFF
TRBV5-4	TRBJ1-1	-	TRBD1	TGTGCCAGCAGCTTGGGCAGGGGGCGCATCACTGAAGCTTTCTTT	CASSLGRGRITEAFF
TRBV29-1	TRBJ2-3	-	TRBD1	TGCAGCGTTGAAGATTGGAGACAGGGAACAGATACGCAGTATTTT	CSVEDWRQGTDTQYF
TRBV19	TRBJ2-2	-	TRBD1	TGTGCCACCAAGGACAGGGGAGGCACCGGGGAGCTGTTTTTT	CATKDRGGTGELFF
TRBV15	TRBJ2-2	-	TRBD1	TGTGCCACCAGCAGAGATCACATAGTGGACAGGGGGTGGCTAGCGGATACCGGGGAGCTGTTTTTT	CATSRDHIVDRGWLADTGELFF
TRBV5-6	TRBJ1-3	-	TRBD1	TGTGCCAGCAGCTTCGAGACAGGGGTACGAAACACCATATATTTT	CASSFETGVRNTIYF
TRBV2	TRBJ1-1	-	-	TGTGCCAGCAGTCTGACAGAACTGAACACTGAAGCTTTCTTT	CASSLTELNTEAFF
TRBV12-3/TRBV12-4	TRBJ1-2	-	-	TGTGCCAGCAGTTTACAGGGTCACTATGGCTACACCTTC	CASSLQGHYGYTF
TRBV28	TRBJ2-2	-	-	TGTGCCAGCTGTTTGGGGGGGGCGAGCGGGGAGCTGTTTTTT	CASCLGGASGELFF
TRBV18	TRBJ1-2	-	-	TGTGCCAGCTCACCGCTTCGGACGGAGGCTAACTATGGCTACACCTTC	CASSPLRTEANYGYTF
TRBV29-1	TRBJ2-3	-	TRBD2	TGCAGCGTTGAAGGCAGTGGAATTAGCGGGAGTATTGATACGCAGTATTTT	CSVEGSGISGSIDTQYF
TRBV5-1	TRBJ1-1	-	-	TGCGCCAGCAGGGAGGGTTTTACTGAAGCTTTCTTT	CASREGFTEAFF
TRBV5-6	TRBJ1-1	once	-	TGTGCCAGCAGCTTTGGGCACTTTGAGACGGTGAACACTGAAGCTTTCTTT	CASSFGHFETVNTEAFF
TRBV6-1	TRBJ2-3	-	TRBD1	TGTGCCAGCAGTGACGTCCCGGGACAGGGGTGGGGCACAGATACGCAGTATTTT	CASSDVPGQGWGTDTQYF
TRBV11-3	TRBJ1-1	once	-	TGTGCCAGCAGCCGCTCCTGGGCGAACACTGAAGCTTTCTTT	CASSRSWANTEAFF
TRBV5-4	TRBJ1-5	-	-	TGTGCCAGCAGCTTGGATGGAGGAGTTCAGCCCCAGCATTTT	CASSLDGGVQPQHF
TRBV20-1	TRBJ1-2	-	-	TGCAGTGCTAGTTACCAGGGATATGGCTACACCTTC	CSASYQGYGYTF
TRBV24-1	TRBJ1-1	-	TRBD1	TGTGCCACCAGAGCGGACAGGGGAGGGACTGAAGCTTTCTTT	CATRADRGGTEAFF
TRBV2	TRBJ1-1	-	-	TGTGCCAGCAGTGAAGAGCCGGGGGGTCGAGCTTTCTTT	CASSEEPGGRAFF
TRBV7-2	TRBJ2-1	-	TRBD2	TGTGCCAGCAGCACGATGACTAGCGGGGGGGCTGGAGAGCAGTTCTTC	CASSTMTSGGAGEQFF
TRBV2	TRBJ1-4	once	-	TGTGCCAGCAGGGGATGGGGGGTTAATGAAAAACTGTTTTTT	CASRGWGVNEKLFF
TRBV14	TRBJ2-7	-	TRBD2	TGTGCCAGCAGCCTCTGGACTAGGCCCCTCTACGAGCAGTACTTC	CASSLWTRPLYEQYF
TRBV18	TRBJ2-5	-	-	TGTGCCAGCTCACCTGGACAGCAAGAGACCCAGTACTTC	CASSPGQQETQYF
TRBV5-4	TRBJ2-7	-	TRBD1	TGTGCCAGCAGCGCCGGGACAGGGCACGAGCAGTACTTC	CASSAGTGHEQYF
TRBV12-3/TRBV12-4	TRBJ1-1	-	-	TGTGCCAGCAGTCTTATCGTGACTGAAGCTTTCTTT	CASSLIVTEAFF
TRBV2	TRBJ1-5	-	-	TGTGCCAGCAGTTACGACAGAAATCAGCCCCAGCATTTT	CASSYDRNQPQHF
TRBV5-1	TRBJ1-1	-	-	TGCGCCAGCAGCGTTGGGTGGGGCATGAACACTGAAGCTTTCTTT	CASSVGWGMNTEAFF
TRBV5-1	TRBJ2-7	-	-	TGCGCCAGCAGCCTGTATAGCGGCGAGCTCTCCTACGAGCAGTACTTC	CASSLYSGELSYEQYF
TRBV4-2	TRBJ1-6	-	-	TGTGCCAGCAGCCAAGTGGGAGGGGAGGCTCCCCTCCACTTT	CASSQVGGEAPLHF
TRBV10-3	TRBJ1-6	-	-	TGTGCCATCAGTGAGACAGCATATAATTCACCCCTCCACTTT	CAISETAYNSPLHF
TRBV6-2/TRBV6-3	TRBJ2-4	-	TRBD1	TGTGCCAGCAGTTACTCGGGACAGGGGAACATTCAGTACTTC	CASSYSGQGNIQYF